Presented here are 5 T cell receptor beta chains from one specimen sequenced in a study of T cell changes during pregnancy in multiple sclerosis. The repertoire was sequenced with immunoSEQ multiplex PCR; TCRdb's copy has only in-frame clones and lacks some. The sample consists of 15,000 to 25,000 clones, about nine tenths of them appearing once. Sequences were derived from CD8+ T cells from peripheral blood mononuclear cells, sampled in the third trimester of pregnancy. Every receptor here comes from a female donor in good health, enrolled as a control in a pregnancy study.

The genes are TRBV19 and TRBJ2-7, with a tentative D call TRBD1 (6 bases). The CDR3 spans 13 residues. Germline lookup yields CDR1 LNHDA and CDR2 SQIVND (reference sequence). Trimming stripped 5 bases from V and 5 bases from J, with 13 bases between. CDR3 loop: CASSPGQNNEQYF. DNA of the CDR3: TGTGCCAGTAGTCCCGGACAGAACAACGAGCAGTACTTC. Together with reference TRBV19 and TRBJ2-7, the CDR3 gives the full variable domain: DGGITQSPKYLFRKEGQNVTLSCEQNLNHDAMYWYRQDPGQGLRLIYYSQIVNDFQKGDIAEGYSVSREKKESFPLTVTSAQKNPTAFYLCASSPGQNNEQYFGPGTRLTVT.

The V and J genes are TRBV29-1 and TRBJ1-3; a weak D match, TRBD1 (6 bases). Germline V lookup: CDR1 SQVTM, CDR2 ANQGSEA. V shed 0 bases and J shed 0 bases, with 15 bases lying between them. The CDR3 totals 17 residues. CDR3: CSVEDPRGIFSGNTIYF. In DNA, the CDR3 is TGCAGCGTTGAAGATCCCAGGGGAATCTTCTCTGGAAACACCATATATTTT.

Worth noting for this clone: The same CDR3 is also encoded by other DNA sequences in this sample. The genes are TRBV18 and TRBJ2-5; D is unresolved. With 3 bases removed from V and 0 bases from J, the gap between germline ends came to 5 bases. Germline CDR1 KGHSH, CDR2 LQKENI. This CDR3 contains 13 residues. The CDR3 sequence is CASSPPYQETQYF. CDR3 DNA sequence: TGTGCCAGCTCACCCCCGTACCAAGAGACCCAGTACTTC.

The rearrangement uses TRBV13 and TRBJ2-3; 8 bases are a match to TRBD2. This CDR3 comprises 17 residues. Germline CDR1 PRHDT, CDR2 FYEKMQ (reference sequence). The trim removed 5 bases at V and 0 bases at J, leaving 10 bases unmatched. CDR3 residues: CASSRAGAGASTDTQYF. Written as DNA, the CDR3 is TGTGCCAGCAGCCGCGCCGGAGCGGGGGCAAGCACAGATACGCAGTATTTT. The full variable domain, in which reference TRBV13 and TRBJ2-3 provide the parts outside the CDR3, is AAGVIQSPRHLIKEKRETATLKCYPIPRHDTVYWYQQGPGQDPQFLISFYEKMQSDKGSIPDRFSAQQFSDYHSELNMSSLELGDSALYFCASSRAGAGASTDTQYFGPGTRLTVL.

The genes are TRBV19 and TRBJ2-7, with 8 positions matching TRBD1. Germline CDR1 is LNHDA and CDR2 is SQIVND (reference sequence). V shed 8 bases and J 7 bases; nucleotides not matched to a gene: 1. The CDR3 has 10 amino acids. CDR3 loop: CASGTGEQYF. The CDR3 nucleotides read TGTGCCAGTGGGACAGGAGAGCAGTACTTC.